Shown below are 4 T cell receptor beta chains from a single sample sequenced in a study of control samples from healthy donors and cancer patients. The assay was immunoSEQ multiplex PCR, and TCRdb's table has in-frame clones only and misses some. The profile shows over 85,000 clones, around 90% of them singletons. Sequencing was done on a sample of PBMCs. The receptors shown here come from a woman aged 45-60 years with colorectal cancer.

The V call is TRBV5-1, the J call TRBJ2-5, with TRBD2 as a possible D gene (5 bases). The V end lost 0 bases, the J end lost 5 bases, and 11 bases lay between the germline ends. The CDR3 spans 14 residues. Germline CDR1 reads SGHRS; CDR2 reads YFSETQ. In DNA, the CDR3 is TGCGCCAGCAGCTTGGCGGTTAGCGTCGAGACCCAGTACTTC. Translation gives CASSLAVSVETQYF.

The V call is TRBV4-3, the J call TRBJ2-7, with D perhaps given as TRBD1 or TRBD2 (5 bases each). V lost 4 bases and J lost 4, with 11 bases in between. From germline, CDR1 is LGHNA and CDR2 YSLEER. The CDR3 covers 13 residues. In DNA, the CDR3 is TGCGCCAGCAGCCTCCGGGACGCGTACGAGCAGTACGTC. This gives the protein CASSLRDAYEQYV.

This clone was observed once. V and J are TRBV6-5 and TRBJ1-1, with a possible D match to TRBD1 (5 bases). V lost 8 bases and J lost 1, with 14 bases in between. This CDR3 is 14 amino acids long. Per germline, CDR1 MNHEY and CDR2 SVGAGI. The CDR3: CASRARAWNTEAFF. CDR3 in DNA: TGTGCCAGCCGGGCCAGGGCCTGGAACACTGAAGCTTTCTTT.

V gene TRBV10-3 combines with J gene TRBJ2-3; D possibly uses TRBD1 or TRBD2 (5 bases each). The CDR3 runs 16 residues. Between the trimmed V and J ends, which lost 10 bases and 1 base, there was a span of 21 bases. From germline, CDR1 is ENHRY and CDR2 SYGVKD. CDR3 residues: CATTPRGRDGTDTQYF. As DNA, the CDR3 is TGTGCCACAACACCCCGTGGCAGGGACGGCACAGATACGCAGTATTTT.